These T cell receptor beta chains were read from a single sample in a study of graft-versus-host responses after intestinal transplantation. The repertoire was sequenced with immunoSEQ multiplex PCR; TCRdb's copy has only in-frame clones and lacks some. The sample gives tens of thousands of clones, 94% of which show up once; roughly 0.2% is in the top ten. These TCRs' antigens remain unknown. Specimen: unstimulated CD4+ T cells sorted from spleen or lymph node cells, collected before transplant. The receptors originated from a human donor who was the organ donor for an intestinal transplant. The CDR3 runs from the conserved cysteine through the conserved F or W. A D gene is named only where the DNA matches it firmly. Clone size, where shown, is once, few, many, or a class for clones that have expanded.

V: TRBV10-3
size: few
J: TRBJ1-4
D: TRBD1
CDR3: CAITGTGGTEKLFF
DNA: TGTGCCATCACCGGGACAGGGGGTACTGAAAAACTGTTTTTT

V: TRBV28
size: -
J: TRBJ2-2
D: -
CDR3: CASRKGGMATGELFF
DNA: TGTGCCAGCAGAAAAGGGGGGATGGCCACCGGGGAGCTGTTTTTT

V: TRBV19
size: -
J: TRBJ1-1
D: TRBD1
CDR3: CASSPRTGEDTEAFF
DNA: TGTGCCAGTAGTCCGCGGACAGGGGAGGACACTGAAGCTTTCTTT

V: TRBV9
size: -
J: TRBJ2-3
D: TRBD2
CDR3: CASSVASGSNTDTQYF
DNA: TGTGCCAGCAGCGTAGCTAGCGGGAGTAACACAGATACGCAGTATTTT

V: TRBV5-6
size: -
J: TRBJ2-7
D: TRBD2
CDR3: CASSLVAGGFHEQYF
DNA: TGTGCCAGCAGCTTGGTAGCGGGGGGGTTCCACGAGCAGTACTTC

V: TRBV28
size: few
J: TRBJ2-7
D: -
CDR3: CASSYSAGYEQYF
DNA: TGTGCCAGCAGTTATTCCGCGGGTTACGAGCAGTACTTC

V: TRBV28
size: -
J: TRBJ1-1
D: -
CDR3: CASYGTLRRYTEAFF
DNA: TGTGCCAGTTACGGGACATTACGAAGATACACTGAAGCTTTCTTT

V: TRBV11-2
size: -
J: TRBJ2-7
D: TRBD1
CDR3: CASSLGKGQGFYEQYF
DNA: TGTGCCAGCAGCTTAGGGAAGGGACAGGGATTTTACGAGCAGTACTTC

V: TRBV7-3
size: -
J: TRBJ2-1
D: -
CDR3: CASSQSGASNNEQFF
DNA: TGTGCCAGCAGCCAGTCGGGGGCGTCAAACAATGAGCAGTTCTTC

V: TRBV7-3
size: -
J: TRBJ1-1
D: -
CDR3: CASSSRQLNTEAFF
DNA: TGTGCCAGCAGCTCGAGACAGCTGAACACTGAAGCTTTCTTT

V: TRBV28
size: -
J: TRBJ2-3
D: -
CDR3: CASSDRTDTQYF
DNA: TGTGCCAGCAGTGACAGGACAGATACGCAGTATTTT

V: TRBV9
size: -
J: TRBJ2-2
D: TRBD1
CDR3: CASSATGTGGAGTGELFF
DNA: TGTGCCAGCAGCGCCACCGGGACAGGGGGCGCGGGCACCGGGGAGCTGTTTTTT

V: TRBV5-5
size: -
J: TRBJ2-5
D: -
CDR3: CASRFAQTQYF
DNA: TGTGCCAGCAGGTTCGCCCAGACCCAGTACTTC

V: TRBV28
size: -
J: TRBJ1-2
D: -
CDR3: CASSLVRENYGYTF
DNA: TGTGCCAGCAGTTTAGTCAGGGAGAACTATGGCTACACCTTC

V: TRBV2
size: once
J: TRBJ2-5
D: TRBD1
CDR3: CASSRGGQGARETQYF
DNA: TGTGCCAGCAGCCGGGGGGGACAGGGGGCGCGTGAGACCCAGTACTTC

V: TRBV7-7
size: -
J: TRBJ2-5
D: -
CDR3: CASSSGETQYF
DNA: TGTGCTAGCAGCTCGGGTGAGACCCAGTACTTC

V: TRBV21-1
size: -
J: TRBJ1-2
D: -
CDR3: CASIPKTGGTHNYGYTF
DNA: TGTGCCAGCATTCCAAAGACAGGGGGCACACACAACTATGGCTACACCTTC

V: TRBV5-4
size: once
J: TRBJ1-3
D: -
CDR3: CASSLAPASGNTIYF
DNA: TGTGCCAGCAGCTTGGCTCCAGCATCTGGAAACACCATATATTTT

V: TRBV28
size: -
J: TRBJ1-4
D: -
CDR3: CASRTSGSTNEKLFF
DNA: TGTGCCAGCAGAACATCGGGTTCAACTAATGAAAAACTGTTTTTT

V: TRBV5-6
size: -
J: TRBJ1-3
D: -
CDR3: CASSFGPTPGNTIYF
DNA: TGTGCCAGCAGCTTCGGACCGACTCCTGGAAACACCATATATTTT

V: TRBV2
size: -
J: TRBJ1-3
D: -
CDR3: CASRPTQVRLSGNTIYF
DNA: TGTGCCAGCAGACCCACGCAAGTTCGCCTCTCTGGAAACACCATATATTTT

V: TRBV10-3
size: -
J: TRBJ2-1
D: TRBD1
CDR3: CAIREGGELYNEQFF
DNA: TGTGCCATCAGGGAAGGGGGCGAGTTATACAATGAGCAGTTCTTC

V: TRBV5-1
size: -
J: TRBJ2-6
D: TRBD1
CDR3: CASSVDRGAGANVLTF
DNA: TGCGCCAGCAGCGTCGACAGGGGTGCTGGGGCCAACGTCCTGACTTTC

V: TRBV20-1
size: once
J: TRBJ2-3
D: -
CDR3: CSASSRDTQYF
DNA: TGCAGTGCTAGCTCTCGAGATACGCAGTATTTT

V: TRBV5-1
size: -
J: TRBJ1-2
D: -
CDR3: CASSLAGDVYGYTF
DNA: TGCGCCAGCAGCTTGGCCGGGGACGTCTATGGCTACACCTTC

V: TRBV19
size: -
J: TRBJ2-5
D: TRBD2
CDR3: CASRPGLAGIQETQYF
DNA: TGTGCCAGTAGACCGGGACTAGCGGGGATCCAAGAGACCCAGTACTTC

V: TRBV5-1
size: -
J: TRBJ2-7
D: -
CDR3: CASSARPGYEQYF
DNA: TGCGCCAGCAGCGCAAGACCGGGCTACGAGCAGTACTTC

V: TRBV13
size: -
J: TRBJ2-7
D: -
CDR3: CASSFGRSHEQYF
DNA: TGTGCCAGCAGCTTCGGTAGAAGCCACGAGCAGTACTTC

V: TRBV5-1
size: -
J: TRBJ1-1
D: TRBD1
CDR3: CASSFGTGGLNTEAFF
DNA: TGCGCCAGCAGCTTCGGGACAGGGGGCTTGAACACTGAAGCTTTCTTT

V: TRBV28
size: -
J: TRBJ2-3
D: TRBD1
CDR3: CASSSSGTGGPDTQYF
DNA: TGTGCCAGCAGTTCCTCCGGGACAGGGGGCCCAGATACGCAGTATTTT

V: TRBV7-2
size: -
J: TRBJ1-1
D: -
CDR3: CASSLAVQGAAFF
DNA: TGTGCCAGCAGCTTAGCGGTTCAGGGCGCGGCTTTCTTT

V: TRBV9
size: once
J: TRBJ1-1
D: -
CDR3: CASSARMNTEAFF
DNA: TGTGCCAGCAGCGCACGGATGAACACTGAAGCTTTCTTT

V: TRBV2
size: few
J: TRBJ1-2
D: -
CDR3: CASEPLLGLGSYTF
DNA: TGTGCCAGCGAGCCGTTGTTAGGTTTGGGCAGCTACACCTTC

V: TRBV18
size: -
J: TRBJ1-1
D: TRBD1
CDR3: CASSWDSNTEAFF
DNA: TGTGCCAGCTCATGGGACAGCAACACTGAAGCTTTCTTT

V: TRBV5-1
size: -
J: TRBJ2-3
D: TRBD2
CDR3: CASSAGGPLLADTQYF
DNA: TGCGCCAGCAGCGCGGGGGGGCCCCTACTCGCAGATACGCAGTATTTT

V: TRBV7-2
size: -
J: TRBJ1-2
D: -
CDR3: CASSLAPTSAGAGYTF
DNA: TGTGCCAGCAGCTTAGCTCCAACGAGTGCGGGGGCGGGCTACACCTTC

V: TRBV7-3
size: -
J: TRBJ2-5
D: TRBD2
CDR3: CASSLTGAGVGETQYF
DNA: TGTGCCAGCAGCTTAACGGGAGCGGGGGTAGGAGAGACCCAGTACTTC

V: TRBV7-8
size: -
J: TRBJ1-2
D: -
CDR3: CASSLLSSNLNYGYTF
DNA: TGTGCCAGCAGCTTACTCTCCAGTAACCTTAACTATGGCTACACCTTC

V: TRBV5-4
size: -
J: TRBJ1-4
D: TRBD1
CDR3: CASSLAGGSEKLFF
DNA: TGTGCCAGCAGCTTGGCAGGGGGCTCGGAAAAACTGTTTTTT